This T cell receptor beta chain is drawn from a study of spatial heterogeneity in lung cancer. In the study overall: Sequencing consistently turned up more beta-chain sequences than alpha-chain sequences. The study observed each unique TCR and UMI combination more than ten times on average in raw reads.

Stated time point: sample taken at primary tumor resection. General study findings and limits: The number of expanded tumor alpha and beta chains correlated with mutation number.

MiXCR, run by TCRdb on the 5' RACE reads, gives a single entry per CDR3 protein. This sample has over 25,000 distinct CDR3 sequences, with around 7.4% found just once. A note on this clonotype: The antigen is unknown.

This CDR3 contains 14 residues. Per the germline V gene, CDR1 is LGHDT and CDR2 is YNNKEL (reference sequence). Deletions cut 3 bases from V and 0 bases from J, with 9 bases between. The sequence derives from a male donor with early-stage non-small cell lung cancer. This chain uses TRBV3-1 with TRBJ2-7; the D is unclear. Specimen: lung tumor tissue, collected at surgery. CDR3 in amino acids: CASSHQSYSYEQYF. The CDR3, as DNA: TGTGCCAGCAGCCACCAGTCCTACTCCTACGAGCAGTACTTC.